The 27 T cell receptor beta chains presented below share a single source sample, sequenced in a study of PD-1 blockade in classical Hodgkin lymphoma. Libraries were prepared by immunoSEQ multiplex PCR; TCRdb keeps only in-frame clonotypes and omits some of them. The profile shows 29,000 or so clones, around 90% of them singletons. Time point in this sample: newly diagnosed, previously untreated cHL patient sample. Researchers report purifying CD4+ T cells from thawed PBMCs by magnetic negative selection. The sequenced sample was CD4+ T cells from blood. The receptor set was obtained from a human donor with classical Hodgkin lymphoma.

V gene TRBV20-1 combines with J gene TRBJ1-2; no definite D call. The CDR3 loop spans 11 amino acids. V lost 3 bases and J 4 bases, leaving 6 bases between the germline ends. Per germline, CDR1 DFQATT and CDR2 SNEGSKA (reference sequence). The CDR3, as DNA: TGCAGTGCTAGCGCCAGCTATGGCTACACCTTC. It is translated as CSASASYGYTF.

CDR3 residues: CASSQQGNTEAFF. The CDR3 DNA reads TGCGCCAGCAGCCAACAGGGGAACACTGAAGCTTTCTTT. V usage is TRBV5-1 and J usage is TRBJ1-1, with D tentatively TRBD1 (6 bases). Trimming left V 4 bases short and J 1 base short, with 8 bases between. The CDR3 length is 13 residues. Per the germline V gene, CDR1 is SGHRS and CDR2 is YFSETQ. Using reference TRBV5-1 and TRBJ1-1 for the parts outside the CDR3, the full variable domain is KAGVTQTPRYLIKTRGQQVTLSCSPISGHRSVSWYQQTPGQGLQFLFEYFSETQRNKGNFPGRFSGRQFSNSRSEMNVSTLELGDSALYLCASSQQGNTEAFFGQGTRLTVV.

This sequence joins TRBV30 and TRBJ1-1, with no clear D. This CDR3 is built from 12 residues. Trimming cost V 3 bases and J 5 bases, with 10 bases left between them. Germline V gene data show CDR1 as GTSNPN and CDR2 as SVGIG (reference sequence). The CDR3 loop is CAWRGIGTEAFF. CDR3 DNA sequence: TGTGCCTGGAGGGGAATTGGGACTGAAGCTTTCTTT.

The chain combines TRBV28 with TRBJ2-3, with D perhaps matching TRBD1 or TRBD2 (7 bases each). This CDR3 has 14 residues. CDR1 is MDHEN and CDR2 is SYDVKM in the germline V gene. V was cut by 8 bases and J by 1 base, with 13 bases left in between. In DNA, the CDR3 is TGTGCCAGCGAGGCAGGGGGGGGCACAGATACGCAGTATTTT. This codes for CASEAGGGTDTQYF.

This chain uses TRBV19 with TRBJ1-5, with 7 positions matching TRBD1. This CDR3 has 16 amino acids. Germline values: CDR1 LNHDA, CDR2 SQIVND (reference sequence). J gave up 7 bases and V 3 bases, and 12 bases lay outside the gene matches. CDR3 DNA: TGTGCCAGTAGTATTCAGATGGAGAGGGGGCGACAGCCCCAGCATTTT. Amino acids: CASSIQMERGRQPQHF. The full variable domain, in which reference TRBV19 and TRBJ1-5 provide the parts outside the CDR3, is DGGITQSPKYLFRKEGQNVTLSCEQNLNHDAMYWYRQDPGQGLRLIYYSQIVNDFQKGDIAEGYSVSREKKESFPLTVTSAQKNPTAFYLCASSIQMERGRQPQHFGDGTRLSIL.

V usage is TRBV28 and J usage is TRBJ1-1; the D is unclear. This CDR3 comprises 17 residues. Between the trimmed V and J ends, which lost 4 bases and 11 bases, there was a span of 29 bases. Germline V gene sequence: CDR1 MDHEN, CDR2 SYDVKM. Written as DNA, the CDR3 is TGTGCCAGCAGTTCATTACGTACCTACGGACGAGGTCCGTGGGCTTTCTTT. Translation gives CASSSLRTYGRGPWAFF.

This sequence joins TRBV6-6 and TRBJ2-4; 8 nucleotides match TRBD2. With 4 bases clipped from V and 9 bases from J, the junction kept 14 bases outside the gene matches. The CDR3 spans 16 residues. The germline V gene has CDR1 MNHNY and CDR2 SVGAGI (reference sequence). The CDR3 here is CASSSTSGQLRGIQYF. For the CDR3, the DNA is TGTGCCAGCAGTTCCACTAGCGGACAACTAAGGGGCATTCAGTACTTC.

This rearrangement joins TRBV6-6 to TRBJ1-1; D unclear. Per the germline V gene, CDR1 is MNHNY and CDR2 is SVGAGI (reference sequence). CDR3 size: 11 residues. The V and J ends lost 7 bases and 1 base respectively, with 4 bases between them. The CDR3 sequence: CASKTNTEAFF. The CDR3 DNA follows: TGTGCCAGCAAGACGAACACTGAAGCTTTCTTT.

The chain carries TRBV5-4 and TRBJ1-3; D unclear. From germline, CDR1 is SGHNT and CDR2 YYREEE (reference sequence). V was clipped by 1 base and J by 0 bases, with 20 bases between them. The CDR3 contains 19 residues. The CDR3 DNA reads TGTGCCAGCAGCTTGCGTCAGACCAGAACCTTAGACTCTGGAAACACCATATATTTT. Translation: CASSLRQTRTLDSGNTIYF.

This chain joins TRBV9 and TRBJ2-7, with 7 bases identical to TRBD2. In germline, CDR1 is SGDLS, CDR2 YYNGEE. This CDR3 region has 15 residues. V was clipped by 0 bases and J by 2 bases; unmatched bases: 5. CDR3 in DNA: TGTGCCAGCAGCGTAGGGGGGGGATCGACCTACGAGCAGTACTTC. It codes for CASSVGGGSTYEQYF.

This chain joins TRBV28 and TRBJ1-2; D is perhaps TRBD1 (6 bases). Per germline, CDR1 MDHEN and CDR2 SYDVKM. The CDR3 is 14 amino acids. Trimming took 5 bases from V and 2 from J, leaving 12 bases between them. The CDR3 DNA reads as TGTGCCAGCAGTCCCTCGGACAGAAACTATGGCTACACCTTC. It translates to CASSPSDRNYGYTF.

This clone was seen more than once but under ten times. The chain has TRBV9 and TRBJ1-4, with D maybe TRBD1 (6 bases). V was shortened by 0 bases and J by 7 bases, with 10 bases between the two germline ends. The CDR3 has 14 amino acids. Germline V CDR1 and CDR2: SGDLS, YYNGEE. The CDR3 nucleotides are TGTGCCAGCAGCGTAGCACAGGGCAGTGAAAAACTGTTTTTT. Amino acid sequence: CASSVAQGSEKLFF.

The V and J genes are TRBV7-9 and TRBJ2-5; tentative D call: TRBD2 (6 bases). This CDR3 is 14 amino acids long. CDR1 SEHNR and CDR2 FQNEAQ come from the germline V gene (reference sequence). Trimming removed 3 bases from V and 4 bases from J, with 12 bases in between. In DNA, the CDR3 is TGTGCCAGCAGCTTCCAGGGAGGAGGAGAGACCCAGTACTTC. Translation gives CASSFQGGGETQYF.

This chain links TRBV7-9 with TRBJ1-3; possibly TRBD1 for D (5 bases). Trimming removed 4 bases at V and 0 bases at J, with 13 bases between. The V gene's germline CDR1 is SEHNR and CDR2 FQNEAQ (reference sequence). CDR3 length: 16 residues. The CDR3 coding sequence is TGTGCCAGCAGCTCCCAGACAGTGAGCTCTGGAAACACCATATATTTT. This sequence encodes CASSSQTVSSGNTIYF.

The rearrangement uses TRBV5-6 and TRBJ1-1, with D perhaps matching TRBD1 (5 bases). This CDR3 contains 14 residues. Germline V CDR1 and CDR2: SGHDT, YYEEEE. Trimming cost V 4 bases and J 10 bases, with 20 bases left between them. CDR3 sequence: CASSRGSVGGPAFF. The CDR3 DNA reads as TGTGCCAGCAGCCGGGGGTCGGTTGGGGGACCAGCTTTCTTT.

CDR3 protein: CASSLEPLAGVSGELFF. CDR3 coding DNA: TGTGCCAGCAGCTTGGAACCACTAGCGGGAGTTTCCGGGGAGCTGTTTTTT. The V call is TRBV5-4, the J call TRBJ2-2; 11 positions agree with TRBD2. The J segment lost 6 bases and the V segment lost 0 bases, leaving 7 bases of the junction unmatched. The CDR3 loop spans 17 amino acids. Germline V gene lookup returns CDR1 SGHNT and CDR2 YYREEE (reference sequence).

The rearrangement joins TRBV7-2 to TRBJ2-2; 13 bases map to TRBD2. Per germline, CDR1 SGHTA and CDR2 FQGNSA. This CDR3 has 16 residues. V trimming: 5 bases; J trimming: 7 bases; junction bases outside the gene matches: 7. DNA for the CDR3: TGTGCCAGCAGCCCCCAACTAGCGGGAGGGGGCGGGGAGCTGTTTTTT. Translation: CASSPQLAGGGGELFF.

The V gene is TRBV7-2, the J gene TRBJ2-7, with D possibly matching TRBD2 (6 bases). The V gene lost 1 base and the J gene lost 5 bases, with 15 bases spanning the gap. From germline, CDR1 is SGHTA and CDR2 FQGNSA. The CDR3 has 15 amino acids. In nucleotides, the CDR3 is TGTGCCAGCAGCTTAGAATTGGCGGGAACCAACGAGCAGTACTTC. This encodes CASSLELAGTNEQYF.

The rearrangement joins TRBV5-6 to TRBJ2-7, with D perhaps assigned TRBD1 or TRBD2 (6 bases each). The CDR3 has 15 residues. Trimming cost V 1 base and J 5 bases, with 16 bases left between them. Germline loops: CDR1 SGHDT, CDR2 YYEEEE. CDR3 sequence (DNA): TGTGCCAGCAGCTTGTTAAGGGGGGTGGTGAACGAGCAGTACTTC. Protein sequence: CASSLLRGVVNEQYF.

The chain joins TRBV7-2 to TRBJ2-7, with D tentatively TRBD2 (5 bases). CDR3 length: 14 residues. Germline V gene sequence: CDR1 SGHTA, CDR2 FQGNSA. V was pared by 5 bases and J by 1 base, with 12 bases between. The CDR3 sequence is CASSPQRTSYEQYF. In DNA form, the CDR3 reads TGTGCCAGCAGCCCACAGCGGACTTCCTACGAGCAGTACTTC.

This rearrangement joins TRBV11-2 to TRBJ1-1; D is perhaps TRBD1 (5 bases). In germline, CDR1 is SGHAT, CDR2 FQNNGV. The length of the CDR3 is 15 residues. Between the trimmed V and J ends, which lost 1 base and 10 bases, there was a span of 19 bases. The CDR3 loop is CASSLADSDWAGAFF. Written as DNA, the CDR3 is TGTGCCAGCAGCTTAGCTGACAGCGACTGGGCGGGAGCTTTCTTT.

This clone was detected once. V gene TRBV5-1 combines with J gene TRBJ2-2; D uncertain. Deletions cut 0 bases from V and 4 bases from J, with 13 bases between. Germline V CDR1 and CDR2: SGHRS, YFSETQ. The CDR3 runs to 16 residues. The CDR3 loop reads CASSLELARLTGELFF. CDR3 sequence (DNA): TGCGCCAGCAGCTTGGAGCTTGCCCGACTCACCGGGGAGCTGTTTTTT.

V is TRBV7-8 and J is TRBJ1-5, with 7 bases matching TRBD1. Germline assignment: CDR1 SGHVS and CDR2 FQNEAQ. The CDR3 contains 13 residues. Trimming took 7 bases from V and 5 from J; bases not matched to a gene: 5. For the CDR3, the DNA is TGTGCCAGCACCTCGACAGGGCATCAGCCCCAGCATTTT. As protein: CASTSTGHQPQHF.

The rearrangement links TRBV5-4 to TRBJ1-4; D uncertain. This CDR3 has 16 amino acids. Germline-derived CDR1 and CDR2 are SGHNT and YYREEE (reference sequence). The CDR3 region has the DNA TGTGCAGCGCTTTTGGAGCTAGGGACAACTAATGAAAAACTGTTTTTT. Residues: CAALLELGTTNEKLFF. The whole variable domain, filled in from reference TRBV5-4 and TRBJ1-4, reads ETGVTQSPTHLIKTRGQQVTLRCSSQSGHNTVSWYQQALGQGPQFIFQYYREEENGRGNFPPRFSGLQFPNYSSELNVNALELDDSALYLCAALLELGTTNEKLFFGSGTQLSVL.

The CDR3 DNA sequence: TGTGCCATCGGGACAGTAAAGTCTGAAGCTTTCTTT. Encoded protein: CAIGTVKSEAFF. The chain joins TRBV28 to TRBJ1-1; 7 nucleotides line up with TRBD1. CDR1 is MDHEN, CDR2 SYDVKM, per germline. V dropped 10 bases and J dropped 6; count of bases not matched to a gene: 8. The CDR3 spans 12 residues.

This chain connects TRBV10-2 to TRBJ2-2; perhaps TRBD1 as D (5 bases). This CDR3 has 13 residues. The V gene's germline CDR1 is WSHSY and CDR2 SAAADI. Trimming cost V 8 bases and J 1 base, with 8 bases left between them. The CDR3 coding sequence is TGCGCCAGCGGGGCTCTGAACACCGGGGAGCTGTTTTTT. Its translation: CASGALNTGELFF.

The rearrangement uses TRBV4-1 and TRBJ2-7, with D perhaps TRBD2 (5 bases). The CDR3 consists of 15 residues. V was clipped by 0 bases and J by 2 bases, with 11 bases between them. CDR1 MGHRA and CDR2 YSYEKL come from the germline V gene. DNA of the CDR3: TGCGCCAGCAGCCAAGACGAGGGAAGTCCCTACGAGCAGTACTTC. Its translation is CASSQDEGSPYEQYF.